A selection of T cell receptor beta chains follows, all from one sample in a study of immune evolution from preneoplasia to lung adenocarcinoma. Clones were sequenced by immunoSEQ multiplex PCR, and TCRdb holds only the in-frame ones, with some missing. Of tens of thousands of clones listed, roughly 80% are singletons. Sequencing was done on a sample of FFPE invasive lung adenocarcinoma tissue. The source is a person in their sixties with lung adenocarcinoma. The CDR3 runs from the conserved cysteine through the conserved F or W.

v_gene,j_gene,len,CDR3aa
TRBV18,TRBJ1-5,14,CASSPPGQGGSQHF
TRBV19,TRBJ2-3,15,CASSIAGQGDDTQYF
TRBV27,TRBJ2-2,13,CASSIDATGELFF
TRBV28,TRBJ2-7,13,CASMGTPSYEQYF
TRBV7-2,TRBJ2-5,15,CASSLAGTGEETQYF
TRBV10-1,TRBJ2-5,14,CASRCHLAQETQYF
TRBV5-4,TRBJ1-5,13,CASSLGGEQPQHF
TRBV29-1,TRBJ2-7,14,CSVVGTLAPYEQYF
TRBV29-1,TRBJ2-7,13,CSVHAGEGDEQYF
TRBV5-1,TRBJ1-2,14,CASSLAPGNYGYTF
TRBV29-1,TRBJ2-5,12,CSTSGRRETQYF
TRBV4-1,TRBJ2-6,18,CASSQITGQSSGANVLTF
TRBV28,TRBJ1-2,14,CASRPSLSAYGYTF